This T cell receptor beta chain was retrieved from a study of shared clonotypes between healthy human individuals. Only in-frame clones appear in the TCRdb table, and some are missing; sequencing was by immunoSEQ multiplex PCR. The repertoire includes approximately 2.5 million clones, around nine tenths of them detected once, and roughly 0.14% sits in the top ten. The V end was cut by 6 bases, the J end by 9 bases, with 11 bases between. Germline CDR1 is LNHDA and CDR2 is SQIVND (reference sequence). The CDR3 length is 11 residues. The sequenced sample was naive CD4+ T cells sorted from blood. The sample's subset: CD45RA+ positively selected. The TCR was taken from a man aged 18 to 35 in good health. The chain joins TRBV19 to TRBJ2-5; TRBD2 is a possible D gene (6 bases). CDR3: CASRDRGSQYF. CDR3 in DNA: TGTGCCAGTAGGGACCGGGGGTCCCAGTACTTC.